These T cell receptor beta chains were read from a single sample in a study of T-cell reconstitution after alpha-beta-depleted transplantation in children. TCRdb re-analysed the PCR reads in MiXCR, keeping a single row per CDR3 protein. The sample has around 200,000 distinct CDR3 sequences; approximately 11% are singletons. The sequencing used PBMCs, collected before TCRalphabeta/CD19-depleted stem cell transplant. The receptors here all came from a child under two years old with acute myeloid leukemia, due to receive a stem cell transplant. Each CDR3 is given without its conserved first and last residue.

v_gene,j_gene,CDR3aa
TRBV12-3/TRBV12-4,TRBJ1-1,ASSWEGPEAF
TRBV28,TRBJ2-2,ASSPGLADTGELF
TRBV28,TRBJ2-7,ASSSRDRGLFNYEQY
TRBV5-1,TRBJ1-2,ASSLMGNRNYT
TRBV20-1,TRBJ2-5,SARGPGHGRLETQY
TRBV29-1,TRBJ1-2,SVADNYGYT
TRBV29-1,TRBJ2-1,SAALPGQVYEQF
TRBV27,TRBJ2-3,ASSLSGGGNTQY
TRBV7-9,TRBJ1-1,ASSLDVGMNTEAF
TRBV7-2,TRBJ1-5,ASSLEGQFYSNQPQH
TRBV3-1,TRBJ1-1,ASSQSPSRSGAF
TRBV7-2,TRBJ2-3,ASSFRLASTDTQY
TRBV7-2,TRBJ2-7,ASSFTRDYEQY
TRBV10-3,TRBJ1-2,AISVRDRAPDGYT
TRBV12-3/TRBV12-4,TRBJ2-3,ASSRDKAADTQY
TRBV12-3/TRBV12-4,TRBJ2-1,ASSLEAGGFYNEQF
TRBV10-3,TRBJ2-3,AAAPTGPDTQY
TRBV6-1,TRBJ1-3,ASSEGGTPGNTIY
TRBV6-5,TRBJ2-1,ASSYSAGQGPHEQF
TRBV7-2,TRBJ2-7,ASSLLLGSSSYEQY
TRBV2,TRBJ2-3,ASSSVDTQY
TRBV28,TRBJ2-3,ASRPQGDTQY
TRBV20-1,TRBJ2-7,SAPHGHEQY
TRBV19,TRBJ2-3,ASRRLAGASTDTQY
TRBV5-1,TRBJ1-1,ASSGDGRWTEAF
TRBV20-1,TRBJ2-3,SARAPGLGTDTQY
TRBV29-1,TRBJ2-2,SVERTPRGELF
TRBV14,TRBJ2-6,ASSQEGRRFSGANVLT
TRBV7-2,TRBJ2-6,ASSLVFRRAGANVLT
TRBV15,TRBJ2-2,ATSRDSGSTGELF
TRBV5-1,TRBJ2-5,ASSLRLALGPQY
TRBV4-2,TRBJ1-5,ASSLSGAGNQPQH
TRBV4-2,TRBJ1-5,ASSQHTGVSIAPQH
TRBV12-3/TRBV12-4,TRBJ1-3,ASNLRVSGNTIY
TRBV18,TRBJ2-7,ASPPGSGRAYEQY
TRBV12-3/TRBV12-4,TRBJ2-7,ASSSDRPPYEQY
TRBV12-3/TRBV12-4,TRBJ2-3,ASSLGPPGDTQY
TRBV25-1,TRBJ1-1,ASSEMGGGRTEAF
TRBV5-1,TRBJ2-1,ASSLRTGSNEQF
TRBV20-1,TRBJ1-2,SARYSGGQNYGYT
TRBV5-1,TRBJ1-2,ASSLVGRDGYT
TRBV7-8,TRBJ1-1,ASSYRTVNTEAF
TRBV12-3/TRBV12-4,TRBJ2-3,ASSLLPAQIITDTQY
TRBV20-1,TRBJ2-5,SADGLAGQETQY
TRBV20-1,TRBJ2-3,SARESGLADADTQY
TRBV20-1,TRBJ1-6,SALGQGVGSPLH